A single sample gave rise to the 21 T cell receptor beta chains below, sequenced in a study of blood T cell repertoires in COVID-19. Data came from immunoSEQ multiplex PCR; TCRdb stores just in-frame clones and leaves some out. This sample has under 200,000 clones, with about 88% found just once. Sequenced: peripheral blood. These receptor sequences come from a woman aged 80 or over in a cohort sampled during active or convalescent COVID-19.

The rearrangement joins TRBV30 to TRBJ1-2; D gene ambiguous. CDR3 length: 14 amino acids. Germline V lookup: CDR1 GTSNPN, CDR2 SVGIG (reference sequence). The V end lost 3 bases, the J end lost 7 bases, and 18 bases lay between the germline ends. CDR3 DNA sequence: TGTGCCTGGAGCCCCCGGCTTCTAGGCGGTGGCTACACCTTC. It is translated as CAWSPRLLGGGYTF.

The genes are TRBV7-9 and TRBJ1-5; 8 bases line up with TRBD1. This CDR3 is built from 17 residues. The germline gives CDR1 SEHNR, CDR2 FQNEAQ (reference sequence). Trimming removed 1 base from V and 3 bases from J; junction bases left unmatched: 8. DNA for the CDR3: TGTGCCAGCAGCTTAGGAGGACAGGGAATGTACAATCAGCCCCAGCATTTT. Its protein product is CASSLGGQGMYNQPQHF.

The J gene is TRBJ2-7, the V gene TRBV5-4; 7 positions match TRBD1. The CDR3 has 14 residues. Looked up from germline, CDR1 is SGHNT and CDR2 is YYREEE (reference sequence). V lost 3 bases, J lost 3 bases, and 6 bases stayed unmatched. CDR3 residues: CASSYDRAIYEQYV. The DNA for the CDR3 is TGTGCCAGCAGCTATGACAGGGCTATCTACGAGCAGTACGTC.

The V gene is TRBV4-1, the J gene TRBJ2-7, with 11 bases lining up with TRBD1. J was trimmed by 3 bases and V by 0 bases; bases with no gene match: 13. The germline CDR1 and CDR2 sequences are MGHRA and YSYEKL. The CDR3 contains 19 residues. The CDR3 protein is CASSQEPPRTGGLVYEQYF. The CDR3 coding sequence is TGCGCCAGCAGCCAAGAGCCCCCCCGGACAGGGGGCTTAGTCTACGAGCAGTACTTC.

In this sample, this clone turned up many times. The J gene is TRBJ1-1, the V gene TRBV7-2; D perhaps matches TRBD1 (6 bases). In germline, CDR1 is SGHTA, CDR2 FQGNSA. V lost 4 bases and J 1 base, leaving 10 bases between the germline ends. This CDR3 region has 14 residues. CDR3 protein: CASSWGRGNTEAFF. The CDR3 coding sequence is TGTGCCAGCAGCTGGGGCAGGGGGAACACTGAAGCTTTCTTT.

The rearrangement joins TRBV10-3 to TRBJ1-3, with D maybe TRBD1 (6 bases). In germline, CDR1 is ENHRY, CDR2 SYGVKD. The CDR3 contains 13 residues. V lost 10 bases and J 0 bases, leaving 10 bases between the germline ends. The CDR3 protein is CATSGDSGNTIYF. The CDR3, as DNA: TGTGCCACCTCAGGGGACTCTGGAAACACCATATATTTT.

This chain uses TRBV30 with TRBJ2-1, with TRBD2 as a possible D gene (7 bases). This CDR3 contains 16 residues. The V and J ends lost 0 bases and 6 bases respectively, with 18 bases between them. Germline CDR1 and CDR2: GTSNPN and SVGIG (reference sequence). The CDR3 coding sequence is TGTGCCTGGAGTGTACTCGGGGGGCAGTATTTCAATGAGCAGTTCTTC. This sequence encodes CAWSVLGGQYFNEQFF.

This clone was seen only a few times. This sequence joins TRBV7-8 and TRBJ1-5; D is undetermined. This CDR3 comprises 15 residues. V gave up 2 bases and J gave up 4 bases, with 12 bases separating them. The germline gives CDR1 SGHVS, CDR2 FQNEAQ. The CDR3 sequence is CASSLSSQSNQPQHF. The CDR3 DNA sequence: TGTGCCAGCAGCTTAAGTTCACAGTCTAATCAGCCCCAGCATTTT.

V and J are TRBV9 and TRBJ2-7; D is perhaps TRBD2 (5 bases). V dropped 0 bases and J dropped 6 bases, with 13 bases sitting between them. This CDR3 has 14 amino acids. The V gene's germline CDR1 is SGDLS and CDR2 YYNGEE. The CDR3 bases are TGTGCCAGCAGCGTAGCTGGTGAGGGAACCGAGCAGTACGTC. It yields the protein CASSVAGEGTEQYV.

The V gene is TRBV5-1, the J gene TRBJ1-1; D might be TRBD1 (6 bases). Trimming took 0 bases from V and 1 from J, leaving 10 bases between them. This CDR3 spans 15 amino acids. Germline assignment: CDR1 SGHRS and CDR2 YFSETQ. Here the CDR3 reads CASSLEGVRNTEAFF. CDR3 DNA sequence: TGCGCCAGCAGCTTGGAGGGGGTAAGGAACACTGAAGCTTTCTTT. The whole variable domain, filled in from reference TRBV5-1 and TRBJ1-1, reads KAGVTQTPRYLIKTRGQQVTLSCSPISGHRSVSWYQQTPGQGLQFLFEYFSETQRNKGNFPGRFSGRQFSNSRSEMNVSTLELGDSALYLCASSLEGVRNTEAFFGQGTRLTVV.

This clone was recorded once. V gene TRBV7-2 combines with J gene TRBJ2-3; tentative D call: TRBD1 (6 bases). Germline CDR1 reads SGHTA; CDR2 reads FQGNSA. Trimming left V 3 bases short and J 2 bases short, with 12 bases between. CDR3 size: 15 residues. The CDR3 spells CASSFTGLITDTQYF. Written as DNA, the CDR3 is TGTGCCAGCAGCTTCACAGGGCTTATCACAGATACGCAGTATTTT.

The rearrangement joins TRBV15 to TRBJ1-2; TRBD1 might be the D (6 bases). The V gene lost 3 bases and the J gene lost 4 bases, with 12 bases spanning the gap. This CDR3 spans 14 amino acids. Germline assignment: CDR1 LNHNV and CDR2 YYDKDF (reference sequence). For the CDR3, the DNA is TGTGCCACCAGCAGGCAGACAGGCCTCTATGGCTACACCTTC. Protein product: CATSRQTGLYGYTF. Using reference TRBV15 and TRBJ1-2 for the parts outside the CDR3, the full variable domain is DAMVIQNPRYQVTQFGKPVTLSCSQTLNHNVMYWYQQKSSQAPKLLFHYYDKDFNNEADTPDNFQSRRPNTSFCFLDIRSPGLGDTAMYLCATSRQTGLYGYTFGSGTRLTVV.

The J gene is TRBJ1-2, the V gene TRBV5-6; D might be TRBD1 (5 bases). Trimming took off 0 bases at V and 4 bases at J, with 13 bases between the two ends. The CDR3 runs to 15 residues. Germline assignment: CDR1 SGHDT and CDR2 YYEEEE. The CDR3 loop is CASSLVGQFSYGYTF. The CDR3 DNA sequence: TGTGCCAGCAGCTTGGTGGGGCAGTTCTCCTATGGCTACACCTTC.

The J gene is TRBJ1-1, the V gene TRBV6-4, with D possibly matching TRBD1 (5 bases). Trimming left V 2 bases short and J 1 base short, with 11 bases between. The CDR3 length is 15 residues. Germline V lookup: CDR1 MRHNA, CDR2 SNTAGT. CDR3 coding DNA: TGTGCCAGCAGTGACAGTCAGGGAGGGAACACTGAAGCTTTCTTT. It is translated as CASSDSQGGNTEAFF.

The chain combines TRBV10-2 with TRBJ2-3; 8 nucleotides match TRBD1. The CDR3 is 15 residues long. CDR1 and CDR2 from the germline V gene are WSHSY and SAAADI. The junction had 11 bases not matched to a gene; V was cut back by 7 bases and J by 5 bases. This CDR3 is CASNVETGVQDTQYF. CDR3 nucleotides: TGCGCCAGCAATGTAGAGACAGGGGTACAAGATACGCAGTATTTT.

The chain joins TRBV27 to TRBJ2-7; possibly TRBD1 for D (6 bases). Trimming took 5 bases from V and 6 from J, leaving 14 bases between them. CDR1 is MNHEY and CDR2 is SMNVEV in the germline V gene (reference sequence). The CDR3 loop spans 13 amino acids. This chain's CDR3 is CASSQIQGFEQYF. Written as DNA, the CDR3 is TGTGCCAGCAGTCAGATACAGGGTTTCGAGCAGTACTTC.

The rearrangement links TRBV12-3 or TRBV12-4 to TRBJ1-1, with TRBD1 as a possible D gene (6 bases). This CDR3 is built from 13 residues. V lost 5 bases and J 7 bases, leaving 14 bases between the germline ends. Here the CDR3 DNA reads TGTGCCAGCAGTCCCTTACAGGGCCTTGAAGCTTTCTTT. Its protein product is CASSPLQGLEAFF.

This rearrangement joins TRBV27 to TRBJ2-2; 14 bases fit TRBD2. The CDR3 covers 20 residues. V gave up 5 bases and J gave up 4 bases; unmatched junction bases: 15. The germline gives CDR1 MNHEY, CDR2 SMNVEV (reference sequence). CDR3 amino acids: CASSPRLAGGPVGLTGELFF. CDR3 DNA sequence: TGTGCCAGCAGTCCTCGACTAGCGGGGGGGCCGGTAGGTCTCACCGGGGAGCTGTTTTTT.

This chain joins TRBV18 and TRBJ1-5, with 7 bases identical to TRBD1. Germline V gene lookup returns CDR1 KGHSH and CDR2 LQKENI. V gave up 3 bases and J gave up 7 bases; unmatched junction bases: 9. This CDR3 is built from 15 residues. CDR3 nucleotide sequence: TGTGCCAGCTCACCGCTGAGGGGGCTAAAACAGCCCCAGCATTTT. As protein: CASSPLRGLKQPQHF. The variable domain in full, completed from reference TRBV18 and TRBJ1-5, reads NAGVMQNPRHLVRRRGQEARLRCSPMKGHSHVYWYRQLPEEGLKFMVYLQKENIIDESGMPKERFSAEFPKEGPSILRIQQVVRGDSAAYFCASSPLRGLKQPQHFGDGTRLSIL.

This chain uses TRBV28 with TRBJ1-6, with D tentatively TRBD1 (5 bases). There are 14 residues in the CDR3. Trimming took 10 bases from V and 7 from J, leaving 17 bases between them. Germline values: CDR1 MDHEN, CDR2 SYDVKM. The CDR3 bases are TGTGCCACAATACTCCAGGGTAAAAATTCACCCCTCCACTTT. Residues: CATILQGKNSPLHF. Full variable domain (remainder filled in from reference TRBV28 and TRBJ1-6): DVKVTQSSRYLVKRTGEKVFLECVQDMDHENMFWYRQDPGLGLRLIYFSYDVKMKEKGDIPEGYSVSREKKERFSLILESASTNQTSMYLCATILQGKNSPLHFGNGTRLTVT.

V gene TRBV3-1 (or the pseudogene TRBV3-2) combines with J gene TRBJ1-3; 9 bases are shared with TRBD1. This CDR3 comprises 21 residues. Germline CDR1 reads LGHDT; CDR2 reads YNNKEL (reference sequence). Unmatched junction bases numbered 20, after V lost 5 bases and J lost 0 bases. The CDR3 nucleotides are TGTGCCAGCAGCTCCCGGACAGGGGCCCAGGGTTATGTCAGCTCTGGAAACACCATATATTTT. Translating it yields CASSSRTGAQGYVSSGNTIYF.